The entry below gives a single TCR beta chain sequence along with its context. No antigen is known for it. The sample holds no much larger clone one base away, and base qualities are not on file. These data come from a study of T cells in Graves' hyperthyroidism and ophthalmopathy (dated by TCRdb to the late 2010s). Broadly, across the study: Peripheral blood was sampled at the time of initial diagnosis, prior to any treatment. TCR V-J signatures able to tell the groups apart were searched for in a discovery cohort of 100 patients, of whom 40 to 45 had Graves' ophthalmopathy and 57 had stable Graves' hyperthyroidism. An independent validation cohort of 18 to 20 hyperthyroidism patients and 17 patients who later progressed to ophthalmopathy tested prospective prediction of ophthalmopathy. The 95 to 100 discovery patients were divided at random into training and test sets in a 7:3 ratio. The study also compared thyroid tissue and blood T-cell repertoires from a handful of Graves' hyperthyroidism patients. After sampling, hyperthyroidism patients received methimazole starting at 30 mg daily, and ophthalmopathy patients received high-dose intravenous methylprednisolone. The paper describes TCR Vbeta CDR3 sequencing of 135 peripheral blood samples, made up of 43 ophthalmopathy patients, some 80 hyperthyroidism patients and 17 progressor patients. Broad study findings and their caveats: Sample size was not statistically predetermined, and investigators were not blinded to group allocation. In validation, progression to ophthalmopathy was predicted by the model with 70.59% sensitivity and about 72% specificity, a median of approximately 6.5 months before onset. Most expanded thyroid clonotypes (frequency above 0.001) were also detected in blood, suggesting blood repertoires may reflect thyroid immune responses. A 13 V-J signature model separated ophthalmopathy from stable hyperthyroidism, with just over 85% sensitivity and just under 84% specificity in cross-validation and 80%/75% in testing.

Graves' hyperthyroidism was defined as stable when no progression to ophthalmopathy occurred over 18 months of follow-up. Hyperthyroidism patients were aged 18 to 65 years and newly diagnosed, with disease duration of less than 2 months. Any patient with an uncontrolled infection, another autoimmune disease, pregnancy or lactation was excluded. Diagnoses relied on clinical symptoms, serum thyroxine and TRAb, thyroid ultrasound and orbital computed tomography. PBMCs were separated from 10 ml of fresh peripheral blood using Ficoll-Paque density gradient centrifugation. Total RNA was extracted with Trizol reagent, and quality was checked on an Agilent 2100 Bioanalyzer. Amplification of TCR beta CDR3 regions was carried out from RNA transcripts. The first round of RT-PCR for the TCR CDR3 was performed with the HTBI primer set and the Qiagen OneStep RT-PCR kit. Libraries were constructed in a second round of multiplex PCR, after which size selection and purification were performed. Libraries were sequenced paired-end with 100 bp reads on an Illumina HiSeq2000. As for how the authors treated the data: SOAPnuke was used to process the raw data, with reads discarded if the reads contained adapters or uncalled bases, had a mean Phred below 15, or lacked an exact constant-primer or identifier match. High-quality paired reads were merged using COPE v1.2.5, and each unique nucleotide sequence was defined as a clonotype. MiTCR v1.1 was used to align clonotypes to the IMGT TRBV, TRBD and TRBJ reference segments. Only V-J combinations with frequency above 0.0001, covering 99.2% of repertoires, were analysed. A TCS score was defined as the ratio of F50 (clonal expansion) to E x V (chaos), with BLOSUM62-based TCRdist applied between CDR3 peptides within each V-J. Welch's t-statistics and random forest reduced around 510 V-J features to 13, which were used in a naive Bayes classifier (R e1071). In TCRdb, the public reads were trimmed at Q25 with fastp and aligned with MiXCR, with productive beta chains retained. Each entry is one CDR3 protein sequence, shown with its most common DNA and genes. The V and J calls and clone size come from TCRdb's table, not from the authors' own analysis. The table for this sample lists approximately 630,000 distinct CDR3 sequences; 16% of them were counted only once. Less than 4.5% of the sample is taken by the ten largest.

From the cysteine through the phenylalanine, the CDR3 covers 16 amino acids. Only the CDR3 portion is preserved as DNA: 48 bases, with reading frame beginning at the first base. CDR1 and CDR2 are drawn from the germline V gene (reference sequence): MNHEY, SMNVEV. V loses 0 bases at its end and J loses 7 bases; junction bases beyond the gene matches: 4. The TCR sequence derives from a woman aged 25 to 39 with Graves' hyperthyroidism. The chain links TRBV27 with TRBJ2-5; 14 central bases correspond to TRBD2. Material for sequencing was blood. The nucleotides read TGTGCCAGCAGTTTATCCGGGACTAGCGGGAGCGTGACCCAGTACTTC. Protein translation: CASSLSGTSGSVTQYF.